The subject of this entry is one TCR beta chain. This clonotype was seen a single time. The clone's antigen remains unknown. The record has no base qualities; no much larger clone is one base away. Just one read gives weak support. Library preparation was by PCR. TCR sequencing of DNA from cultured CD4+ T cells used the Oncomine TCR Beta short-read assay at the Johns Hopkins FTIC core. The QIAamp micro DNA kit was used to extract genomic DNA from the cultured CD4+ T cells. Oncomine TCR Beta libraries from cultured CD4+ T cells were pooled with unique dual indexes and sequenced on an Illumina iSeq 100. In the original analysis: Non-productive sequences were removed, and CDR3s that did not start with C, did not end with F or W, or were shorter than 7 amino acids were discarded. Antigen-specific clonotypes were identified using the MANAFEST web application through comparison of peptide-stimulated wells with reference and other culture wells. To be called positive, a clone needed an FDR below 0.05, an odds ratio above 5, and a productive frequency above 0.1% in at least two of three replicate wells. Cross-reactive clonotypes were defined as significantly expanded in both SARS-CoV-2 spike wells and at least one common cold coronavirus spike condition. CDR3 homology was assessed with Levenshtein distances (stringdist) and unrooted phylogenetic trees (ape) in R version 3.6.1. The raw public reads went through TCRdb reprocessing: fastp at Q25, MiXCR clone calling, in-frame beta chains kept. Every CDR3 protein is listed once, alongside the most common genes and DNA of its rows. The V and J calls shown here were made by TCRdb, not taken from the authors' results. In all, the sample holds just under 20,000 distinct CDR3 sequences, and approximately 52% of those were seen once. The ten most abundant clones make up 8% to 10% of the sample.

The CDR3, from cysteine to phenylalanine, totals 15 residues. Of all the DNA, just the CDR3 is kept, 45 bases in frame from base 1. In the germline V gene, CDR1 corresponds to MNHEY and CDR2 to SVGAGI. Relative to germline, V is 0 bases shorter and J is 5 bases shorter, with 11 bases between their ends. These data belong to a study of vaccination and CD4 T cells after COVID-19 (dated by TCRdb to 2021 to 2024). Describing the broader study: Convalescent patients had a positive SARS-CoV-2 result on nasal swab PCR, and of these patients, about ten had mild disease and one had severe disease. The convalescent cohort included six males and four females, with two Hispanic individuals, seven Caucasians, two Asians and one multiracial person. Post-vaccine blood samples were taken a median of approximately 70 days after the second vaccine dose, with a range of 14 to 241 days. Post-COVID blood samples were collected from convalescent patients a median of roughly 100 days after diagnosis, with a range of about 35 to 161 days. Participants received two doses of either the Pfizer-BioNTech BNT162b2 vaccine (n=8) or the Moderna mRNA-1273 vaccine (n=2). In control cultures, a CEFX viral epitope pool was used as positive control, an HIV-1 Nef peptide pool was used as negative control, or no peptide was added. Overlapping spike peptide pools from SARS-CoV-2 and from the common cold coronaviruses HCoV-NL63, HCoV-OC43 and HCoV-229E were used as culture stimuli. The spike-specific CD4+ TCR repertoire was compared before and after mRNA vaccination in ten to eleven COVID-19 convalescent patients and a handful of infection-naive healthy vaccine recipients. Overall study results and their limits: Among the post-vaccine SARS-CoV-2-reactive clones in convalescent patients, a median about 86% showed up only after vaccination, which suggests vaccine-specific priming. Of the vaccine-specific clones in convalescent patients, 304 of 307, or nearly all, reacted only to SARS-CoV-2 spike and did not cross-react with common cold coronaviruses. The median number of SARS-CoV-2-reactive clonotypes rose from 21 after infection to roughly 38 after vaccination, but the change was not significant. The number of convalescent patients in the study was relatively small, and the study did not examine early timepoints following natural infection.

The treatment or condition tag for this specimen amounts to: approximately 9-day PBMC culture with coronavirus spike peptide pools or control peptides (ViraFEST assay). To expand antigen-specific T cells with peptide pools and then pick out the expanded clonotypes through TCR sequencing, the study relied on the ViraFEST assay. The convalescent patients' positive SARS-CoV-2 PCR tests fell between March and December 2020, which was before the Alpha, Beta and Delta variants emerged in the United States. PBMCs were cultured at roughly 1.9 million per well in IMDM supplemented with roughly 5% human AB serum and 8 to 10 IU/ml IL-2, with approximately 9.2 ug/ml peptide pools added. Half of the culture medium was replaced with fresh IL-2-containing medium on days 3 and 7. After 9 to 11 days of culture, CD4+ T cells were isolated by negative selection with the EasySep CD4+ T cell isolation kit. Ficoll-Paque Plus gradient centrifugation was used to isolate PBMCs from whole blood, and the isolated PBMCs were then either used fresh or cryopreserved at -140C. Each culture condition was generally run in triplicate wells.

The chain couples TRBV6-5 to TRBJ2-1; there is no confident call for the D gene. What was sequenced was CD4+ T cells from blood, cultured in vitro. The receptor was isolated from a human donor who had recovered from COVID-19. The CDR3 reads as follows: CASSYSPLGHNEQFF. The DNA sequence is TGTGCCAGCAGTTACTCTCCACTGGGTCACAATGAGCAGTTCTTC.